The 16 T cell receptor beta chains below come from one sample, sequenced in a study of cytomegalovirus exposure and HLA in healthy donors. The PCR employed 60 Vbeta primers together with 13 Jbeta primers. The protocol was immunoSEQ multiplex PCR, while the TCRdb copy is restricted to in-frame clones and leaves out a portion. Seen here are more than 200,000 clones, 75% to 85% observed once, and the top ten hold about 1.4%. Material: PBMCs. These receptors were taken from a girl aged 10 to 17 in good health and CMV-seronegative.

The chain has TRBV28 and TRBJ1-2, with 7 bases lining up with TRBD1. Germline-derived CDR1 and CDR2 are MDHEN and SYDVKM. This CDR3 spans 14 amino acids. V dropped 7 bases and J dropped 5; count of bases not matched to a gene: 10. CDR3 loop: CASNPPGTAYGYTF. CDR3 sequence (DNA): TGTGCCAGCAACCCCCCCGGGACAGCTTATGGCTACACCTTC.

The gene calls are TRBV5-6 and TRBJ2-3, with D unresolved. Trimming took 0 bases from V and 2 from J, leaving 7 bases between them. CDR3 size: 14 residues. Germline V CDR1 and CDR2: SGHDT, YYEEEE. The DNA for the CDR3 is TGTGCCAGCAGCTTGGCGGCGGTCACAGATACGCAGTATTTT. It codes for CASSLAAVTDTQYF.

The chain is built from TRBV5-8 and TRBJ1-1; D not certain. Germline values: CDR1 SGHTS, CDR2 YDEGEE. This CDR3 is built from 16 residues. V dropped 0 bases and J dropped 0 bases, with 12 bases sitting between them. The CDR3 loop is CASSLDGWRLNTEAFF. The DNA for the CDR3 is TGTGCCAGCAGCTTGGATGGATGGAGGCTGAACACTGAAGCTTTCTTT.

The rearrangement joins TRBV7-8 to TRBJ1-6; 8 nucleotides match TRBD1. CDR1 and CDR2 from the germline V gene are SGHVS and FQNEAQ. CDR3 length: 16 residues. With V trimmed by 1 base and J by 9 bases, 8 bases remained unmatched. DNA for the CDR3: TGTGCCAGCAGCTTAGGTTCGCAGGGGGCGAGTTCACCCCTCCACTTT. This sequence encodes CASSLGSQGASSPLHF.

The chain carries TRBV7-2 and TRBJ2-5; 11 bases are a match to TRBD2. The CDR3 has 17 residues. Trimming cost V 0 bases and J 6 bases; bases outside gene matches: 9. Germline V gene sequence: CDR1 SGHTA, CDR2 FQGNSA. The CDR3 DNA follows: TGTGCCAGCAGCTTAGCCGGTACAACTAGCGGGAGTAAGACCCAGTACTTC. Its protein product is CASSLAGTTSGSKTQYF.

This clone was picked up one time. CDR3 bases: TGTGCCAGTAGTATAGGACTTAGGAATGATGGCTACACCTTC. It is translated as CASSIGLRNDGYTF. The J gene is TRBJ1-2, the V gene TRBV19; D not certain. V was shortened by 1 base and J by 6 bases, with 12 bases between the two germline ends. This CDR3 is built from 14 residues. The V gene's germline CDR1 is LNHDA and CDR2 SQIVND (reference sequence).

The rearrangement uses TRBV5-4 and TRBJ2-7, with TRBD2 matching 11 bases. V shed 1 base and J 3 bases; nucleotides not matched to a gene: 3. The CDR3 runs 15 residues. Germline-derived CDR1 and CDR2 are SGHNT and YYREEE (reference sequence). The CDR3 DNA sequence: TGTGCCAGCAGCTTGCTAGCGGGGGGCGGCTACGAGCAGTACTTC. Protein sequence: CASSLLAGGGYEQYF.

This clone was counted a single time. CDR3 DNA: TGTGCCAGCAGTTTGGGTCTGTATTTTGGCGGGGGGGCCGATACCGGGGAGCTGTTTTTT. Its translation is CASSLGLYFGGGADTGELFF. The chain carries TRBV28 and TRBJ2-2; TRBD2 agrees at 9 bases. The CDR3 loop spans 20 amino acids. With 3 bases clipped from V and 5 bases from J, the junction kept 19 bases outside the gene matches. Per germline, CDR1 MDHEN and CDR2 SYDVKM.

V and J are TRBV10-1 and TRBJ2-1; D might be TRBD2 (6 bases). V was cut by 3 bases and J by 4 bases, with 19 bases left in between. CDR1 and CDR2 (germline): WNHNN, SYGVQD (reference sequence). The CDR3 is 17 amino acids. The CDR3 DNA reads TGCGCCAGCAGTGAAAGTCGTTTGTTAGCGGCATACAATGAGCAGTTCTTC. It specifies CASSESRLLAAYNEQFF.

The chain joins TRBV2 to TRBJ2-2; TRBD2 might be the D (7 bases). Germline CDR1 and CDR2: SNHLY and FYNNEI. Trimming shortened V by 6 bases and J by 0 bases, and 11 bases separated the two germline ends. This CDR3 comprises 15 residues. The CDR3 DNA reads TGTGCCAGCAGGGGGGGGGCTGCGAACACCGGGGAGCTGTTTTTT. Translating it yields CASRGGAANTGELFF.

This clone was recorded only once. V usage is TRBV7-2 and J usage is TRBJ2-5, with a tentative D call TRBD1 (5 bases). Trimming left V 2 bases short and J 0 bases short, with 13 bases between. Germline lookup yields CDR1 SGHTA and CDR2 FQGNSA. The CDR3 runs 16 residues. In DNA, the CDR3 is TGTGCCAGCAGCTTATGGATTCAGGGTTACCAAGAGACCCAGTACTTC. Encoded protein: CASSLWIQGYQETQYF. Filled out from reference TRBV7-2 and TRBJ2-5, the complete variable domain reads GAGVSQSPSNKVTEKGKDVELRCDPISGHTALYWYRQSLGQGLEFLIYFQGNSAPDKSGLPSDRFSAERTGGSVSTLTIQRTQQEDSAVYLCASSLWIQGYQETQYFGPGTRLLVL.

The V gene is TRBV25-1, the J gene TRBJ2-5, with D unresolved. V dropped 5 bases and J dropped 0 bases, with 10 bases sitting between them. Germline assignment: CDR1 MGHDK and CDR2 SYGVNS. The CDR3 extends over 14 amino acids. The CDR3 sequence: CASSSTEYQETQYF. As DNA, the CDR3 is TGTGCCAGCAGTTCGACTGAGTACCAAGAGACCCAGTACTTC.

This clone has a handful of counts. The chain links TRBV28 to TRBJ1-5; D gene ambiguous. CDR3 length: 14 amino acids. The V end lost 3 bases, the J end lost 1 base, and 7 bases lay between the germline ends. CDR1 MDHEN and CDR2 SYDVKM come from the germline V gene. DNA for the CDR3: TGTGCCAGCAGTTTGCTCAGGAGCAATCAGCCCCAGCATTTT. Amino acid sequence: CASSLLRSNQPQHF.

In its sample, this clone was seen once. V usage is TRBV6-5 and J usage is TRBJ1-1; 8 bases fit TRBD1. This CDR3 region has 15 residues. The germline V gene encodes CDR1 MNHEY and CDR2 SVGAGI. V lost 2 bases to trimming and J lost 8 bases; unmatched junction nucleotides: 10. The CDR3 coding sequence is TGTGCCAGCAGTTACGCCGAGGACAGGGCGTTAGAAGCTTTCTTT. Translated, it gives CASSYAEDRALEAFF.

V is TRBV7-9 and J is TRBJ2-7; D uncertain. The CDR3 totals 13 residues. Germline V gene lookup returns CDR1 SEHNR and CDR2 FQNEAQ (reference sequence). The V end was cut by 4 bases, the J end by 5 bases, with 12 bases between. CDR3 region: CASSSDVLHEQYF. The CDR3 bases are TGTGCCAGCAGCTCCGATGTACTCCACGAGCAGTACTTC.

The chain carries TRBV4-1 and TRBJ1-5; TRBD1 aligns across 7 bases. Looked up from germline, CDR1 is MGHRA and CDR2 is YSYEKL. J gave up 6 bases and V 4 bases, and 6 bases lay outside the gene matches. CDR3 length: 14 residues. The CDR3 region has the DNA TGCGCCAGCAGCCCTCGACAGGGAGCTCAGCCCCAGCATTTT. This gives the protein CASSPRQGAQPQHF.